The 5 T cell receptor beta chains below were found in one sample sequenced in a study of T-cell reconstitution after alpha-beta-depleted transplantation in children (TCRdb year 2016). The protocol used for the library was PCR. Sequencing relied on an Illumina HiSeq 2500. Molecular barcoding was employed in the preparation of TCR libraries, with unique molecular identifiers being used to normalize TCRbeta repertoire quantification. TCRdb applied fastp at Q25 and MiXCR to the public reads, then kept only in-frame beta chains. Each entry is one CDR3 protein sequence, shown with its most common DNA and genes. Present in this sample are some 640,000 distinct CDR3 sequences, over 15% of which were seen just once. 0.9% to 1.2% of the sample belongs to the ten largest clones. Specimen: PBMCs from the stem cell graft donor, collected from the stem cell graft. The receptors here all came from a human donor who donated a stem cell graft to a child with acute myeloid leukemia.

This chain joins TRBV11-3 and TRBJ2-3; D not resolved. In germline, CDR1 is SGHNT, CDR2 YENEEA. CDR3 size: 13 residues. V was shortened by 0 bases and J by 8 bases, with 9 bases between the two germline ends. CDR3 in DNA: TGTGCCAGCAGCTTAGATCGTGTCCTTACGCAGTATTTT. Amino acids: CASSLDRVLTQYF. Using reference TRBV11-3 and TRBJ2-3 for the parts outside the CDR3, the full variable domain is EAGVVQSPRYKIIEKKQPVAFWCNPISGHNTLYWYLQNLGQGPELLIRYENEEAVDDSQLPKDRFSAERLKGVDSTLKIQPAELGDSAVYLCASSLDRVLTQYFGPGTRLTVL.

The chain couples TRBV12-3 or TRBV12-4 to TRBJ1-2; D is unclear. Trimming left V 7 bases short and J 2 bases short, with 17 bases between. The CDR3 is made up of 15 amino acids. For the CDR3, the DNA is TGTGCCAGCAATGGCGAGGACCCCAGAAACTATGGCTACACCTTC. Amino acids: CASNGEDPRNYGYTF.

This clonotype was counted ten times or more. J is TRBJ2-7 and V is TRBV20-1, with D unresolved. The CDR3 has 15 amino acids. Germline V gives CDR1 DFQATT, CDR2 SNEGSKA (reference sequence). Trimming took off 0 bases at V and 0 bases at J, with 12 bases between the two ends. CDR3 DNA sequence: TGCAGTGCTAGAGATAGGTCGTTTTCCTCCTACGAGCAGTACTTC. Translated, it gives CSARDRSFSSYEQYF.

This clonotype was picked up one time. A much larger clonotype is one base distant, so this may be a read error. The chain's CDR3 is CSAPRQVWSNTIYF. The CDR3 bases are TGCAGTGCCCCTAGACAGGTTTGGTCGAACACCATATATTTT. V is TRBV20-1 and J is TRBJ1-3, with a tentative D call TRBD1 (6 bases). This CDR3 has 14 residues. V shed 6 bases and J shed 7 bases, with 19 bases lying between them. The germline V gene has CDR1 DFQATT and CDR2 SNEGSKA (reference sequence).

The CDR3 DNA is TGCGCCAGCAGCTTGGCCGAGAGGGATGGCTACACCTTC. Translating it yields CASSLAERDGYTF. The chain joins TRBV5-1 to TRBJ1-2; D remains ambiguous. CDR1 SGHRS and CDR2 YFSETQ come from the germline V gene. V gave up 0 bases and J gave up 6 bases, with 9 bases separating them. The CDR3 consists of 13 residues.